This paragraph reports one TCR beta chain. The library had UMIs added by 3' ligation of an oligonucleotide to TCR cDNA. Input was about 1 to 1,100 ng of DNase-treated total RNA without cell sorting. The data are from a study of naive and memory T cell subsets. V lost 4 bases to trimming and J lost 6 bases, with 26 bases between them. The CDR3 runs to 18 residues. The germline V gene encodes CDR1 KGHSH and CDR2 LQKENI. Four PCR rounds used nested alpha and beta constant region primers plus the SP2 primer. From the 5' RACE reads, TCRdb called clonotypes with MiXCR, one entry per CDR3 protein. This repertoire shows about 59,000 distinct CDR3 sequences, 6% to 8.5% found once; its top ten account for under 25%.

The chain is built from TRBV18 and TRBJ2-3; D is possibly TRBD1 or TRBD2 (5 bases each). The clonotype was recovered from a female donor in good health. CDR3: CASSRGSGRLIPPDTQYF. In nucleotides, the CDR3 is TGTGCCAGCTCACGGGGGTCCGGGCGTCTGATCCCTCCGGATACGCAGTATTTT.